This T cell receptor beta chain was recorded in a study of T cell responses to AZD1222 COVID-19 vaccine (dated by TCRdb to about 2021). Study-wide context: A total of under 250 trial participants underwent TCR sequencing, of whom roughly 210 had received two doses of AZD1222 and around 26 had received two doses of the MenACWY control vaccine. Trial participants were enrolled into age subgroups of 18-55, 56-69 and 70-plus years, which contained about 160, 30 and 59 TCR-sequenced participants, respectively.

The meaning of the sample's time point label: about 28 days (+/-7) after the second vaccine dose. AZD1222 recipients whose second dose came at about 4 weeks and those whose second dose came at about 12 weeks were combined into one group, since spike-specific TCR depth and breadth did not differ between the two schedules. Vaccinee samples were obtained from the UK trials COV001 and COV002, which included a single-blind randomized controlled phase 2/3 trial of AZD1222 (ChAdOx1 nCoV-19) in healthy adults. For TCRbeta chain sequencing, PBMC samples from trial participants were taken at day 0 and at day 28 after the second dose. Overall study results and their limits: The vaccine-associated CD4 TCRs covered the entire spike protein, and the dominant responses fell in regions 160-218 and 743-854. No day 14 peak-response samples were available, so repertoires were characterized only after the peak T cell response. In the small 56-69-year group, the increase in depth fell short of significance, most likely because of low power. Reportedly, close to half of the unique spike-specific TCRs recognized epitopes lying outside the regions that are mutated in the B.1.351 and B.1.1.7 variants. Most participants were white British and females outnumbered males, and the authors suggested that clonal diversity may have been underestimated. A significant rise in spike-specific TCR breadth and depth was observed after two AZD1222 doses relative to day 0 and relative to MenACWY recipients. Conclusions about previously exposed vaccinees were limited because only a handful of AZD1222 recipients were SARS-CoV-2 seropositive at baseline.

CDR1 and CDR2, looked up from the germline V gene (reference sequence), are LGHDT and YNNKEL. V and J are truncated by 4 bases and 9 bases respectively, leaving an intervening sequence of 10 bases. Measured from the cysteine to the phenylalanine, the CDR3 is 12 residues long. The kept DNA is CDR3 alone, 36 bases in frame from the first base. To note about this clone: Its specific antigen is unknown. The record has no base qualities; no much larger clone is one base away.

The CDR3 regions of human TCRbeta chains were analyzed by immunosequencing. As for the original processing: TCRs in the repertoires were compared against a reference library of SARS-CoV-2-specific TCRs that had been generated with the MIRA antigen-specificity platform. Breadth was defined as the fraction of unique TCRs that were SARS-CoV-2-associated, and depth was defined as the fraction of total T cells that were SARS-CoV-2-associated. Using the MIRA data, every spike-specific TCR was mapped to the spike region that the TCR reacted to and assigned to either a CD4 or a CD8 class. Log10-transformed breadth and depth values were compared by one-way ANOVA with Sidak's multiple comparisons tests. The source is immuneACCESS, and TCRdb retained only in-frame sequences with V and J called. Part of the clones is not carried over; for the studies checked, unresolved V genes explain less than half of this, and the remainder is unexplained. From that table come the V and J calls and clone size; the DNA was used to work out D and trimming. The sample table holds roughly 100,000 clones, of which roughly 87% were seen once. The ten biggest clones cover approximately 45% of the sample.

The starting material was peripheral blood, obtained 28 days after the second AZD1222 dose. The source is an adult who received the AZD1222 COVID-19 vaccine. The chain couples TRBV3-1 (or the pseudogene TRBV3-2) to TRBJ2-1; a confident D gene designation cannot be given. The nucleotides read TGTGCCAGCAGCCCCAGAGTCACTGAGCAGTTCTTC. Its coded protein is CASSPRVTEQFF.